The 12 T cell receptor beta chains listed next were all sequenced from one sample in a study of T cell changes during pregnancy in multiple sclerosis. Assay used: immunoSEQ multiplex PCR; TCRdb lists only in-frame clones, some missing. The repertoire consists of 70,000 to 95,000 clones, with 85% to 95% occurring once and the leading ten covering 0.45% to 0.6%. The sample here was CD4+ T cells from peripheral blood mononuclear cells, taken in the second trimester of pregnancy. These receptors were taken from a female donor with multiple sclerosis, enrolled in a pregnancy study.

V usage is TRBV28 and J usage is TRBJ2-5; TRBD1 matches at 9 bases. Trimming cost V 5 bases and J 5 bases; bases outside gene matches: 6. In germline, CDR1 is MDHEN, CDR2 SYDVKM. The CDR3 extends over 14 amino acids. The CDR3 DNA sequence: TGTGCCAGCAGTAGAAGGACAGGGGAGGAGACCCAGTACTTC. This translates into CASSRRTGEETQYF. Looking up the rest from reference TRBV28 and TRBJ2-5 gives the full variable domain: DVKVTQSSRYLVKRTGEKVFLECVQDMDHENMFWYRQDPGLGLRLIYFSYDVKMKEKGDIPEGYSVSREKKERFSLILESASTNQTSMYLCASSRRTGEETQYFGPGTRLLVL.

The CDR3 protein is CASSFQGYQPQHF. The CDR3 nucleotides read TGTGCCAGCAGCTTCCAGGGTTATCAGCCCCAGCATTTT. The chain joins TRBV5-6 to TRBJ1-5; possibly TRBD1 for D (5 bases). Germline V lookup: CDR1 SGHDT, CDR2 YYEEEE. V lost 2 bases and J 5 bases, leaving 8 bases between the germline ends. The CDR3 loop spans 13 amino acids.

The chain joins TRBV19 to TRBJ2-1, with a possible D match to TRBD2 (5 bases). V gave up 7 bases and J gave up 4 bases, with 23 bases separating them. Germline-derived CDR1 and CDR2 are LNHDA and SQIVND (reference sequence). The CDR3 runs to 17 residues. The CDR3 nucleotides read TGTGCCAGTACACCGGCGAAGAGGGCCTCGAATTACAATGAGCAGTTCTTC. Its protein is CASTPAKRASNYNEQFF.

V is TRBV15 and J is TRBJ1-5; D gene uncertain. Germline V gene lookup returns CDR1 LNHNV and CDR2 YYDKDF (reference sequence). The CDR3 sequence is 14 residues long. Trimming pared 4 bases from V and 6 bases from J, leaving 13 bases between. The CDR3 loop is CATSNGGPGQPQHF. CDR3 DNA sequence: TGTGCCACCAGCAACGGAGGACCTGGTCAGCCCCAGCATTTT.

The chain's CDR3 is CASSVVAASTDTQYF. CDR3 sequence (DNA): TGTGCCAGCAGCGTAGTAGCGGCCAGCACAGATACGCAGTATTTT. The chain has TRBV9 and TRBJ2-3; D may be TRBD2 (6 bases). CDR1 and CDR2 from the germline V gene are SGDLS and YYNGEE. V dropped 0 bases and J dropped 0 bases, with 8 bases sitting between them. The CDR3 spans 15 residues.

V gene TRBV30 combines with J gene TRBJ1-2; TRBD1 is a possible D gene (5 bases). Germline-derived CDR1 and CDR2 are GTSNPN and SVGIG (reference sequence). The CDR3 is made up of 15 amino acids. Trimming took off 0 bases at V and 5 bases at J, with 16 bases between the two ends. CDR3 residues: CAWSVPDSKGYGYTF. DNA of the CDR3: TGTGCCTGGAGTGTACCAGACAGCAAGGGTTATGGCTACACCTTC. The full variable domain, completed using reference TRBV30 and TRBJ1-2, is SQTIHQWPATLVQPVGSPLSLECTVEGTSNPNLYWYRQAAGRGLQLLFYSVGIGQISSEVPQNLSASRPQDRQFILSSKKLLLSDSGFYLCAWSVPDSKGYGYTFGSGTRLTVV.

V and J are TRBV7-3 and TRBJ2-1; D is uncertain. Germline-derived CDR1 and CDR2 are SGHTA and FQGTGA. The CDR3 runs to 14 residues. V lost 5 bases, J lost 6 bases, and 14 bases lay in between. As DNA, the CDR3 is TGTGCCAGCAGCCCCCCGTCACAGCCCAATGAGCAGTTCTTC. Translation: CASSPPSQPNEQFF.

This chain connects TRBV29-1 to TRBJ2-7; maybe TRBD2 (5 bases). CDR3 size: 14 residues. Germline V CDR1 and CDR2: SQVTM, ANQGSEA. Trimming removed 4 bases from V and 4 bases from J, with 17 bases in between. This CDR3 reads CSVVVLSAEYEQYF. In DNA form, the CDR3 reads TGCAGCGTTGTGGTCCTTAGCGCCGAGTACGAGCAGTACTTC.

This chain joins TRBV18 and TRBJ2-1; 7 positions match TRBD2. Germline loops: CDR1 KGHSH, CDR2 LQKENI. The J segment lost 0 bases and the V segment lost 0 bases, leaving 2 bases of the junction unmatched. The CDR3 runs to 16 residues. The chain's CDR3 is CASSPPGGSSYNEQFF. CDR3 DNA: TGTGCCAGCTCACCACCGGGCGGGAGCTCCTACAATGAGCAGTTCTTC.

In this sample, this clone turned up once. The V call is TRBV5-6, the J call TRBJ1-2; D not resolved. CDR1 is SGHDT and CDR2 is YYEEEE in the germline V gene. Trimming left V 4 bases short and J 7 bases short, with 29 bases between. The CDR3 sequence is 18 residues long. The chain's CDR3 is CASSPGVKRAFRDRGYTF. CDR3 DNA: TGTGCCAGCAGCCCAGGAGTGAAGAGGGCCTTCCGAGATCGTGGCTACACCTTC. The full variable domain, with the rest looked up from reference TRBV5-6 and TRBJ1-2, is DAGVTQSPTHLIKTRGQQVTLRCSPKSGHDTVSWYQQALGQGPQFIFQYYEEEERQRGNFPDRFSGHQFPNYSSELNVNALLLGDSALYLCASSPGVKRAFRDRGYTFGSGTRLTVV.

In nucleotides, the CDR3 is TGTGCCAGCAGTTACGATGGGGTACGGGGCTATGGCTACACCTTC. It encodes CASSYDGVRGYGYTF. V is TRBV6-6 and J is TRBJ1-2; D is ambiguous. Germline V lookup: CDR1 MNHNY, CDR2 SVGAGI (reference sequence). This CDR3 has 15 residues. Trimming removed 2 bases at V and 4 bases at J, with 14 bases between.

The chain is built from TRBV6-5 and TRBJ2-5; 8 bases fit TRBD2. This CDR3 has 15 amino acids. V trimming: 1 base; J trimming: 5 bases; junction bases outside the gene matches: 6. Germline CDR1 and CDR2: MNHEY and SVGAGI. The CDR3 is CASSYWRGAWETQYF. The CDR3 DNA reads TGTGCCAGCAGTTACTGGCGGGGGGCTTGGGAGACCCAGTACTTC.